The 30 T cell receptor beta chains given below trace back to one sample, sequenced in a study of T-cell reconstitution after alpha-beta-depleted transplantation in children. Molecular barcoding with unique molecular identifiers was used for the TCRbeta library. TCRdb re-called the PCR reads with MiXCR, one entry per CDR3 protein. This table holds hundreds of thousands of distinct CDR3 sequences, 10% to 15% found once. The starting material was PBMCs, obtained before TCRalphabeta/CD19-depleted stem cell transplant. These receptors were taken from a girl aged 2-10 years with congenital amegakaryocytic thrombocytopenia, due to receive a stem cell transplant.

This clonotype was recorded only once. This may be a read error: a much more frequent sequence differs by one nucleotide. This chain connects TRBV9 to TRBJ2-1; D gene uncertain. The CDR3 covers 16 residues. In germline, CDR1 is SGDLS, CDR2 YYNGEE. DNA of the CDR3: TGTGCCAGGAGCGTAGACGAGATAAAGCCAGGCGATGAGCAGTTCTTC. It specifies CARSVDEIKPGDEQFF. The full variable domain, its missing parts supplied by reference TRBV9 and TRBJ2-1, is DSGVTQTPKHLITATGQRVTLRCSPRSGDLSVYWYQQSLDQGLQFLIQYYNGEERAKGNILERFSAQQFPDLHSELNLSSLELGDSALYFCARSVDEIKPGDEQFFGPGTRLTVL.

There are many counts of this clonotype. This chain joins TRBV9 and TRBJ1-1; 11 bases map to TRBD1. Germline CDR1 and CDR2: SGDLS and YYNGEE. The CDR3 spans 16 residues. The J segment lost 1 base and the V segment lost 3 bases, leaving 5 bases of the junction unmatched. The CDR3 nucleotides read TGTGCCAGCAGCGCGGACAGGGGGCATCCGAACACTGAAGCTTTCTTT. It is translated as CASSADRGHPNTEAFF.

This clonotype came up many times. The rearrangement joins TRBV5-1 to TRBJ2-2; D ambiguous. V lost 4 bases and J 3 bases, leaving 7 bases between the germline ends. Germline CDR1 SGHRS, CDR2 YFSETQ. This CDR3 contains 13 residues. This CDR3 reads CASSQKYTGELFF. CDR3 DNA: TGCGCCAGCAGCCAGAAATACACCGGGGAGCTGTTTTTT.

The chain is built from TRBV5-1 and TRBJ2-1; TRBD1 is a possible D gene (5 bases). The germline V and J ends were trimmed by 4 bases and 5 bases, with 13 bases remaining between them. The CDR3 consists of 14 residues. The germline V gene encodes CDR1 SGHRS and CDR2 YFSETQ. This CDR3 is CASSPKGHHNEQFF. CDR3 DNA sequence: TGCGCCAGCAGCCCCAAAGGACACCACAATGAGCAGTTCTTC.

This clonotype was observed many times. This sequence joins TRBV20-1 and TRBJ2-7; possibly TRBD1 for D (5 bases). V was pared by 1 base and J by 0 bases, with 13 bases between. The CDR3 covers 15 residues. Per germline, CDR1 DFQATT and CDR2 SNEGSKA (reference sequence). The CDR3 reads CSARVPGLRSYEQYF. DNA for the CDR3: TGCAGTGCTAGAGTCCCAGGGCTTCGCTCCTACGAGCAGTACTTC.

V usage is TRBV6-2 or TRBV6-3 and J usage is TRBJ2-2; either TRBD1 or TRBD2 may fit D (6 bases each). Germline CDR1 is MNHEY and CDR2 is SVGEGT. The V end lost 6 bases, the J end lost 2 bases, and 13 bases lay between the germline ends. This CDR3 contains 15 residues. This CDR3 reads CASRKGEANTGELFF. The CDR3 DNA reads TGTGCCAGCAGAAAGGGGGAGGCTAACACCGGGGAGCTGTTTTTT.

This chain links TRBV30 with TRBJ2-1; D is uncertain. CDR1 and CDR2 from the germline V gene are GTSNPN and SVGIG (reference sequence). This CDR3 has 14 residues. V dropped 1 base and J dropped 4 bases, with 11 bases sitting between them. Here the CDR3 DNA reads TGTGCCTGGAGTGCGTCAGGAACATACAATGAGCAGTTCTTC. It translates to CAWSASGTYNEQFF.

This clonotype was detected many times. The CDR3: CASSPSTSTDTQYF. In nucleotides, the CDR3 is TGTGCCAGCAGCCCATCAACCAGCACAGATACGCAGTATTTT. This sequence joins TRBV7-2 and TRBJ2-3; D call uncertain. Looked up from germline, CDR1 is SGHTA and CDR2 is FQGNSA. This CDR3 spans 14 amino acids. The germline V and J ends were trimmed by 5 bases and 0 bases, with 9 bases remaining between them.

This chain uses TRBV12-3 or TRBV12-4 with TRBJ2-2; 7 bases map to TRBD1. The ends lost 5 bases at V and 6 bases at J; junction bases unmatched: 6. CDR3 size: 14 residues. The CDR3 spells CASSNHDRAGELFF. CDR3 coding DNA: TGTGCCAGCAGTAACCACGACAGGGCCGGGGAGCTGTTTTTT.

This chain connects TRBV7-9 to TRBJ2-1; no clear D gene. With 5 bases removed from V and 4 bases from J, the gap between germline ends came to 18 bases. Germline assignment: CDR1 SEHNR and CDR2 FQNEAQ (reference sequence). CDR3 size: 16 residues. The DNA for the CDR3 is TGTGCCAGCAGCGGAACCCGACCCATGGATTACAATGAGCAGTTCTTC. Translation: CASSGTRPMDYNEQFF.

This clonotype was seen a handful of times. V and J are TRBV12-3 or TRBV12-4 and TRBJ1-2; TRBD1 might be the D (6 bases). V lost 7 bases and J 3 bases, leaving 15 bases between the germline ends. The CDR3 consists of 14 residues. Here the CDR3 reads CASTLQGLDYGYTF. In DNA form, the CDR3 reads TGTGCCAGCACCCTACAGGGTTTGGACTATGGCTACACCTTC.

V and J are TRBV18 and TRBJ2-4; D is uncertain. V was pared by 2 bases and J by 3 bases, with 5 bases between. This CDR3 comprises 13 residues. Germline assignment: CDR1 KGHSH and CDR2 LQKENI. The CDR3 sequence is CASSPRGKNIQYF. In DNA, the CDR3 is TGTGCCAGCTCACCAAGAGGCAAAAACATTCAGTACTTC.

This clonotype was detected a few times. The chain joins TRBV18 to TRBJ1-1; D remains ambiguous. Germline V gives CDR1 KGHSH, CDR2 LQKENI. This CDR3 is 16 amino acids long. Trimming shortened V by 2 bases and J by 0 bases, and 13 bases separated the two germline ends. DNA of the CDR3: TGTGCCAGCTCACCAGTTCCCGGAGGCATGAACACTGAAGCTTTCTTT. Its translation: CASSPVPGGMNTEAFF.

This clonotype was detected a few times. V is TRBV3-1 and J is TRBJ2-3; D possibly corresponds to TRBD2 (6 bases). Looked up from germline, CDR1 is LGHDT and CDR2 is YNNKEL (reference sequence). This CDR3 is built from 16 residues. V was cut by 0 bases and J by 8 bases, with 18 bases left in between. The DNA for the CDR3 is TGTGCCAGCAGCCAAGATTACCTAGCGCCGAGTCCTACGCAGTATTTT. This translates into CASSQDYLAPSPTQYF.

This clonotype has a handful of counts. The chain combines TRBV5-1 with TRBJ2-2; 9 nucleotides line up with TRBD2. The ends lost 3 bases at V and 0 bases at J; junction bases unmatched: 6. This CDR3 is built from 17 residues. Germline-derived CDR1 and CDR2 are SGHRS and YFSETQ. CDR3 coding DNA: TGCGCCAGCAGCTGGACCCTAGCGGGAACGAACACCGGGGAGCTGTTTTTT. This codes for CASSWTLAGTNTGELFF.

This clonotype occurred many times. The rearrangement joins TRBV20-1 to TRBJ1-6; weak D call: TRBD1 (6 bases). The CDR3 is made up of 13 amino acids. Trimming shortened V by 3 bases and J by 8 bases, and 11 bases separated the two germline ends. Germline V CDR1 and CDR2: DFQATT, SNEGSKA (reference sequence). CDR3 sequence: CSASWGADSPLHF. The CDR3 nucleotides are TGCAGTGCTAGTTGGGGGGCGGATTCACCCCTCCACTTT.

This clonotype appeared many times. V is TRBV20-1 and J is TRBJ2-1; possible D gene TRBD2, 6 bases. This CDR3 region has 14 residues. Trimming removed 3 bases from V and 4 bases from J, with 13 bases in between. CDR1 and CDR2 (germline): DFQATT, SNEGSKA (reference sequence). The CDR3 bases are TGCAGTGCTAGGGGACTCGAGCAATACAATGAGCAGTTCTTC. Translated, it gives CSARGLEQYNEQFF.

The chain couples TRBV18 to TRBJ2-7; no reliable D call. V lost 4 bases, J lost 5 bases, and 12 bases lay in between. The CDR3 is 13 residues long. Per the germline V gene, CDR1 is KGHSH and CDR2 is LQKENI. The CDR3 sequence is CASSQGRSDEQYF. The CDR3 nucleotides read TGTGCCAGCTCACAAGGCAGGTCCGACGAGCAGTACTTC. Combining the CDR3 with reference TRBV18 and TRBJ2-7 gives the whole variable domain NAGVMQNPRHLVRRRGQEARLRCSPMKGHSHVYWYRQLPEEGLKFMVYLQKENIIDESGMPKERFSAEFPKEGPSILRIQQVVRGDSAAYFCASSQGRSDEQYFGPGTRLTVT.

This clonotype showed up just a few times. The rearrangement links TRBV29-1 to TRBJ2-5; D is unresolved. The V gene lost 5 bases and the J gene lost 5 bases, with 15 bases spanning the gap. Germline assignment: CDR1 SQVTM and CDR2 ANQGSEA. The CDR3 consists of 13 residues. CDR3: CSVQAGVGETQYF. CDR3 sequence (DNA): TGCAGCGTTCAGGCTGGGGTAGGGGAGACCCAGTACTTC.

This clonotype has ten or more counts. J is TRBJ2-7 and V is TRBV20-1; D gene unclear. CDR1 and CDR2 from the germline V gene are DFQATT and SNEGSKA (reference sequence). With 2 bases removed from V and 0 bases from J, the gap between germline ends came to 2 bases. The CDR3 loop spans 11 amino acids. The CDR3 loop reads CSARNSYEQYF. The CDR3 DNA is TGCAGTGCTAGAAACTCCTACGAGCAGTACTTC.

This clonotype has only a few counts. V usage is TRBV29-1 and J usage is TRBJ2-5, with TRBD2 matching over 7 bases. This CDR3 is 14 amino acids long. Germline CDR1 and CDR2: SQVTM and ANQGSEA. V lost 5 bases to trimming and J lost 3 bases; unmatched junction nucleotides: 9. The CDR3 sequence: CSVSTSGNKETQYF. The CDR3 DNA reads TGCAGCGTTTCAACAAGCGGGAACAAAGAGACCCAGTACTTC.

This chain joins TRBV7-9 and TRBJ2-2; no firm D call. The CDR3 loop spans 16 amino acids. Germline loops: CDR1 SEHNR, CDR2 FQNEAQ (reference sequence). V lost 6 bases and J 0 bases, leaving 14 bases between the germline ends. This CDR3 reads CASRPEWRTNTGELFF. The DNA of the CDR3 is TGTGCCAGCAGACCCGAGTGGCGGACGAACACCGGGGAGCTGTTTTTT.

This clonotype was picked up many times. The gene calls are TRBV24-1 and TRBJ2-1; TRBD1 aligns across 7 bases. Unmatched junction bases numbered 4, after V lost 4 bases and J lost 2 bases. This CDR3 spans 15 amino acids. Germline-derived CDR1 and CDR2 are KGHDR and SFDVKD. The CDR3, as DNA: TGTGCCACCAGTGACCTGACAGGGCCCTACAATGAGCAGTTCTTC. Its protein is CATSDLTGPYNEQFF.

This clonotype was detected many times. The chain combines TRBV20-1 with TRBJ1-6, with 8 bases lining up with TRBD1. The CDR3 loop spans 16 amino acids. CDR1 DFQATT and CDR2 SNEGSKA come from the germline V gene (reference sequence). Losses at the gene ends were 0 bases for V and 2 bases for J; bases not matched to a gene: 3. The CDR3, as DNA: TGCAGTGCTAGAGACGAACAGGGGGCCTATAATTCACCCCTCCACTTT. Translated: CSARDEQGAYNSPLHF.

This clonotype occurred many times. A read error may account for a junction end that differs from germline. The chain has TRBV13 and TRBJ1-3, with D uncertain. The CDR3 runs to 16 residues. CDR1 is PRHDT and CDR2 is FYEKMQ in the germline V gene (reference sequence). The CDR3 DNA reads as TGTGCCAGCAGCCTAGGACCTCCGGACGGTGGAAACACCATATATTTT. It encodes CASSLGPPDGGNTIYF.

This clonotype was recorded at least ten times. The chain links TRBV29-1 to TRBJ2-3; D uncertain. In germline, CDR1 is SQVTM, CDR2 ANQGSEA. V lost 4 bases and J lost 6, with 8 bases in between. The length of the CDR3 is 11 residues. The CDR3 nucleotides are TGCAGCGTTGCGGAAGTGGATACGCAGTATTTT. Translating it yields CSVAEVDTQYF.

Ten or more counts support this clonotype. The rearrangement links TRBV29-1 to TRBJ1-2; D call uncertain. The germline V gene has CDR1 SQVTM and CDR2 ANQGSEA. The CDR3 contains 13 residues. Trimming left V 0 bases short and J 8 bases short, with 13 bases between. The CDR3 nucleotides are TGCAGCGTTGAAGAGACCAGGACGTACGGCTACACCTTC. Translating gives CSVEETRTYGYTF.

V usage is TRBV7-8 and J usage is TRBJ2-3, with TRBD2 matching over 8 bases. J lost 6 bases, V lost 6 bases, and 11 bases had no gene match. Germline loops: CDR1 SGHVS, CDR2 FQNEAQ. The CDR3 loop spans 15 amino acids. The CDR3 is CASSFSGVRIDTQYF. The DNA of the CDR3 is TGTGCCAGCAGTTTTAGCGGGGTCCGGATCGATACGCAGTATTTT.

This clonotype was observed at least ten times. The V and J genes are TRBV6-5 and TRBJ2-3; D gene uncertain. Germline V gives CDR1 MNHEY, CDR2 SVGAGI. The CDR3 contains 15 residues. V was shortened by 6 bases and J by 5 bases, with 18 bases between the two germline ends. CDR3: CASSNSRLIRDTQYF. CDR3 bases: TGTGCCAGCAGCAACTCTCGACTCATCCGAGATACGCAGTATTTT.

The chain recombines TRBV5-1 with TRBJ2-1; D unclear. The CDR3 runs to 14 residues. Germline lookup yields CDR1 SGHRS and CDR2 YFSETQ. V was pared by 4 bases and J by 2 bases, with 10 bases between. CDR3 region: CASSADGTYNEQFF. The CDR3 DNA sequence: TGCGCCAGCAGCGCGGACGGTACCTACAATGAGCAGTTCTTC.